The clone carrying this T cell receptor beta chain was seen a handful of times. The antigen remains undetermined. This sample's TCRbeta library carried unique molecular identifier barcodes. From the PCR reads, TCRdb called clonotypes with MiXCR, one entry per CDR3 protein. The sample yields about 980,000 distinct CDR3 sequences, under 30% seen once. V lost 10 bases and J lost 4; bases outside the gene matches: 6. The CDR3 consists of 14 residues. The data were obtained in a study of T-cell reconstitution after alpha-beta-depleted transplantation in children. The study, taken as a whole, reports: One year post-transplant, T-cell counts and diversity were largely derived from T cells produced anew. Several hundred expanded graft clones reportedly gave rise to the alpha-beta T cells present about two months after transplant.

This TCR was recovered from a boy less than two years old who had a stem cell transplant for SCID, so the T cells may come from the graft donor. Sequenced material: PBMCs, mostly from graft donor cells, taken 360 days after TCRalphabeta/CD19-depleted stem cell transplant. The chain carries TRBV12-3 or TRBV12-4 and TRBJ2-1, with 11 nucleotides matching TRBD2. CDR3 region: CATTGTSGYNEQFF. The DNA for the CDR3 is TGTGCCACTACCGGGACTAGCGGTTACAATGAGCAGTTCTTC.